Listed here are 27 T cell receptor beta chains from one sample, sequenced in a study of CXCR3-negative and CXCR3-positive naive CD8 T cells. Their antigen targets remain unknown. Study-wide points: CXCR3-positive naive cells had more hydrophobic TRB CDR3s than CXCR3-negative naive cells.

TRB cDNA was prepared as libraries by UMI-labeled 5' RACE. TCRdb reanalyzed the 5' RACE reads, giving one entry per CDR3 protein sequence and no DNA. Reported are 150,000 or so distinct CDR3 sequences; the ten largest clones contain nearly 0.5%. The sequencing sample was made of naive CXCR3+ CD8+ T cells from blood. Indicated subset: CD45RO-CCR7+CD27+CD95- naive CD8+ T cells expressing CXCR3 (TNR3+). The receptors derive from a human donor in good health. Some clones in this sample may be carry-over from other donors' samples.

CDR3 amino acids: CSARDQGPRGETQYF. J is TRBJ2-5 and V is TRBV20-1; TCRdb designates TRBD2, a call that cannot be tested without DNA. Germline V gene data show CDR1 as DFQATT and CDR2 as SNEGSKA (reference sequence). This CDR3 contains 15 residues.

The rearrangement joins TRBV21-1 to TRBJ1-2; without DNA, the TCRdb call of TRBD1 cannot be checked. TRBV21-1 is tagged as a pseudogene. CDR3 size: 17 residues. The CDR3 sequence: CASSPPVGAFKPYGYTF.

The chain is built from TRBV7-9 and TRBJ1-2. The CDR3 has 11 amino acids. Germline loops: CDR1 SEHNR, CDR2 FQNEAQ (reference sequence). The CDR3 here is CASSFNGGYTF. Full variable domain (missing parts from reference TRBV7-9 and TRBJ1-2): DTGVSQNPRHKITKRGQNVTFRCDPISEHNRLYWYRQTLGQGPEFLTYFQNEAQLEKSRLLSDRFSAERPKGSFSTLEIQRTEQGDSAMYLCASSFNGGYTFGSGTRLTVV.

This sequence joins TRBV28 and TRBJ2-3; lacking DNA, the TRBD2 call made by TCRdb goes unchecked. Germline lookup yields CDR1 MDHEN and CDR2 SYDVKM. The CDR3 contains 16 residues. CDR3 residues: CASSLQREWGTDTQYF.

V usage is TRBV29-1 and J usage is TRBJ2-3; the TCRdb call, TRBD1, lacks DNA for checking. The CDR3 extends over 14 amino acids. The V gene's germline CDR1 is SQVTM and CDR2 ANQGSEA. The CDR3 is CSVVPGQGTDTQYF.

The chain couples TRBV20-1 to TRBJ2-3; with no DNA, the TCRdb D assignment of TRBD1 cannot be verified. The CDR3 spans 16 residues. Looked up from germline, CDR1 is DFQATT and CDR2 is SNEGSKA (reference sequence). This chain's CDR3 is CSAREGWTAKEDTQYF.

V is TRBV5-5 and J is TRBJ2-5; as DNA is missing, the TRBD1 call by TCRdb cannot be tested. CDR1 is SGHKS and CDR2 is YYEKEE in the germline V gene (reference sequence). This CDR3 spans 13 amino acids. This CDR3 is CASNQGRDETQYF. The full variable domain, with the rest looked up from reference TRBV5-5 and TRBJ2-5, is DAGVTQSPTHLIKTRGQQVTLRCSPISGHKSVSWYQQVLGQGPQFIFQYYEKEERGRGNFPDRFSARQFPNYSSELNVNALLLGDSALYLCASNQGRDETQYFGPGTRLLVL.

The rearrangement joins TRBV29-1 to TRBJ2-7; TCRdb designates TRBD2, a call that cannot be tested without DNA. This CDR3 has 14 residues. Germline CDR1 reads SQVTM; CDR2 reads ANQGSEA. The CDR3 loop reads CSGGMGQGPYEQYF.

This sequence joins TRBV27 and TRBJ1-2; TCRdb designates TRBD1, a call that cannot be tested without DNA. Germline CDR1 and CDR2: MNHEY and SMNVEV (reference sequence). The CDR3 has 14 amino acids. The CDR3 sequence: CASSLTSTRAGYTF.

CDR3 in amino acids: CATGVLGTEAFF. The V call is TRBV19, the J call TRBJ1-1; TCRdb's D gene call, TRBD1, goes unchecked for lack of DNA. The CDR3 covers 12 residues. CDR1 and CDR2 from the germline V gene are LNHDA and SQIVND (reference sequence).

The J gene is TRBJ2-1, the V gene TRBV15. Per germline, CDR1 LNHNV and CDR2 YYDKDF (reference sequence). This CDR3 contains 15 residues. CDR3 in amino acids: CATSRVTSSYNEQFF.

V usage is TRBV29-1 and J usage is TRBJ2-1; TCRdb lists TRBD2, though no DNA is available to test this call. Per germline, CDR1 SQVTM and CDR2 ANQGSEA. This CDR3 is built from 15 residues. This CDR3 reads CSVGDLTGVYNEQFF.

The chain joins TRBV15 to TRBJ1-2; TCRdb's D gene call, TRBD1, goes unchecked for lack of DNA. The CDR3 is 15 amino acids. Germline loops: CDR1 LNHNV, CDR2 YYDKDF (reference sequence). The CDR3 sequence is CATSTWREAPYGYTF.

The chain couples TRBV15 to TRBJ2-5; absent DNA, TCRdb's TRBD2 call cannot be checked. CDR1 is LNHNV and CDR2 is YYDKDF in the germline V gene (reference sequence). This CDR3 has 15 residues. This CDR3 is CATSPGRGIGETQYF.

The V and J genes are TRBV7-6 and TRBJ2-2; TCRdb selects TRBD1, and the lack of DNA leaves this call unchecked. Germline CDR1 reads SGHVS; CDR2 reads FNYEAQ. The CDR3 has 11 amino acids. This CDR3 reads CASSQGGELFF.

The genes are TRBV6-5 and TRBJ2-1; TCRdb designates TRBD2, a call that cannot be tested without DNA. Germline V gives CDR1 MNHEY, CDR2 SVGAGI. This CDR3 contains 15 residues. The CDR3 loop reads CASSVGLAGGNEQFF.

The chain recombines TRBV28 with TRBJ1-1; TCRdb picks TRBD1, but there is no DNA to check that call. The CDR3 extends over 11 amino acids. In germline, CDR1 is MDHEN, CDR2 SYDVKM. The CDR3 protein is CAAGAGTEAFF.

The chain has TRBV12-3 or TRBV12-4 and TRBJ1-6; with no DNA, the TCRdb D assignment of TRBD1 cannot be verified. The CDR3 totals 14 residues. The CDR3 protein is CASSPQGHNSPLHF.

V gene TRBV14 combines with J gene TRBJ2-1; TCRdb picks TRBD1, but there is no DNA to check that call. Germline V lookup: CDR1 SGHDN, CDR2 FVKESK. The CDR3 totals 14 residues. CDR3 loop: CASSAPGTYNEQFF.

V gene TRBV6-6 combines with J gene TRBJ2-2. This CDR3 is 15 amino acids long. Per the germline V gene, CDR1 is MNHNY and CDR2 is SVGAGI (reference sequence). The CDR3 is CASSYSTANTGELFF.

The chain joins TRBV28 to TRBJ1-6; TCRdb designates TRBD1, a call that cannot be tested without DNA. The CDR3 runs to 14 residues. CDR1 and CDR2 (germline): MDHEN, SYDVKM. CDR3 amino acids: CASSSGIPNSPLHF.

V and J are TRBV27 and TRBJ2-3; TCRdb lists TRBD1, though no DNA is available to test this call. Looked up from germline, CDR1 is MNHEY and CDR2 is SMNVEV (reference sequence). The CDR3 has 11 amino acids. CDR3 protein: CASSQGTGQYF.

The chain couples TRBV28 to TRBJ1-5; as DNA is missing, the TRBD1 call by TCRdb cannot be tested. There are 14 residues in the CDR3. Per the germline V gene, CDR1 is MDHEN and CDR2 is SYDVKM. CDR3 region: CASWARGFKQPQHF. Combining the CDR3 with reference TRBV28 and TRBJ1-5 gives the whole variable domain DVKVTQSSRYLVKRTGEKVFLECVQDMDHENMFWYRQDPGLGLRLIYFSYDVKMKEKGDIPEGYSVSREKKERFSLILESASTNQTSMYLCASWARGFKQPQHFGDGTRLSIL.

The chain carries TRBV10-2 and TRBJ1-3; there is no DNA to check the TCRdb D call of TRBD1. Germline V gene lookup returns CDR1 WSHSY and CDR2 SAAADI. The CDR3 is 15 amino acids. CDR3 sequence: CASSESEDSGNTIYF.

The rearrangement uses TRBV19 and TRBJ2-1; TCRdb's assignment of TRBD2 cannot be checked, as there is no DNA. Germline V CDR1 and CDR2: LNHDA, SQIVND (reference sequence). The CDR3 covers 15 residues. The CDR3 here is CASREGGGSYNEQFF.

This CDR3 reads CASSLLGGQETQYF. The J gene is TRBJ2-5, the V gene TRBV7-3; TCRdb outputs TRBD2, but without DNA this stays unchecked. The CDR3 consists of 14 residues. Germline CDR1 and CDR2: SGHTA and FQGTGA. The full variable domain, in which reference TRBV7-3 and TRBJ2-5 provide the parts outside the CDR3, is GAGVSQTPSNKVTEKGKYVELRCDPISGHTALYWYRQSLGQGPEFLIYFQGTGAADDSGLPNDRFFAVRPEGSVSTLKIQRTERGDSAVYLCASSLLGGQETQYFGPGTRLLVL.

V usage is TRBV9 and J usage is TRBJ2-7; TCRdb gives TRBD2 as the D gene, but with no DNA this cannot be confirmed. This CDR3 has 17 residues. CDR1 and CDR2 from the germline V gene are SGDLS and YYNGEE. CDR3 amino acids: CASSVEVEAEVSYEQYF.